Sequencing of this T cell receptor (beta chain) was carried out in a study of T-cell reconstitution after alpha-beta-depleted transplantation in children. The study's findings and limits: Elevated TCRbeta diversity at day 60 was traced, in some patients, to surviving recipient T cells and thymic progenitors. After transplant, at about two months, alpha-beta T cells were reportedly derived from several hundred expanded graft clones. Newly generated T cells supplied most T-cell counts and diversity one year post-transplant.

This clonotype was counted only a few times. Its target is unknown. V shed 8 bases and J 4 bases; nucleotides not matched to a gene: 12. The CDR3 spans 16 residues. Germline CDR1 reads LNHDA; CDR2 reads SQIVND (reference sequence). Molecular barcoding with unique molecular identifiers was used for the TCRbeta library. TCRdb re-called the PCR reads with MiXCR, one entry per CDR3 protein. The sample has some 290,000 distinct CDR3 sequences; approximately 23% are singletons. The chain combines TRBV19 with TRBJ2-2; TRBD2 matches at 8 bases. The origin of this receptor is a male patient aged 5 to 17 who had a stem cell transplant for acute lymphoblastic leukemia, so the T cells may come from the graft donor. The specimen comprised PBMCs, mostly from graft donor cells, sampled 180 days after TCRalphabeta/CD19-depleted stem cell transplant. DNA of the CDR3: TGTGCCAGTTCCAGACCGCGGGAGGACCCCACCGGGGAGCTGTTTTTT. Encoded protein: CASSRPREDPTGELFF.